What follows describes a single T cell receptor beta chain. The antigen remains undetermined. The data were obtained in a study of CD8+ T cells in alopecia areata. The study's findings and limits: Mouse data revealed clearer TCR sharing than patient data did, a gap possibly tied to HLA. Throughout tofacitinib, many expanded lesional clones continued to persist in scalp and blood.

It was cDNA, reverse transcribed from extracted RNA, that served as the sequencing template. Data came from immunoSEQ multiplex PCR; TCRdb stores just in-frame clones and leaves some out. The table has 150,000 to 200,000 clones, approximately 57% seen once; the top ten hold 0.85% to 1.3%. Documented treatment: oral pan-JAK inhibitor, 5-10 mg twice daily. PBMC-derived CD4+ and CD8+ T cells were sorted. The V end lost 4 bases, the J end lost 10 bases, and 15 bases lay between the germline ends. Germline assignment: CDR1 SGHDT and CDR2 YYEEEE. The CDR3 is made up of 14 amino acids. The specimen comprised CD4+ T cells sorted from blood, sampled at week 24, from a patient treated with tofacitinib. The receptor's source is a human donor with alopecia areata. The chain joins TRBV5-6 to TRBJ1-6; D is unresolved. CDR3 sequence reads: CASSLGNLGSPLHF. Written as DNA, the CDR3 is TGTGCCAGCAGCCTAGGGAATTTGGGATCACCCCTCCACTTT.